The present T cell receptor (beta chain) was sequenced within a study of beta chain features in type 1 diabetes. In the study overall: In age, gender and cell yields, patients were similar to healthy donors. Points from the study as a whole: For Type 1 diabetes patients, all four CD4+ subsets carried TCRB CDR3s that were moderately but significantly shorter.

There are a few counts of this clone. What it recognizes is unknown. Sorted populations all had greater than 98% purity. The germline V gene encodes CDR1 LNHNV and CDR2 YYDKDF (reference sequence). Trimming at V came to 7 bases and at J to 5 bases, leaving 4 bases not matched to a gene. The CDR3 is 13 residues long. The authors reverse transcribed all of the isolated RNA, so sequencing captured expressed TCRB transcripts. TCRdb keeps only in-frame clones here, not all; method: immunoSEQ multiplex PCR. Of around 650,000 clones detected, roughly 12% appear once; the ten largest clones hold approximately 0.11%.

The sequence was obtained from a man aged 30 to 39 with type 1 diabetes. The chain employs TRBV15 and TRBJ1-5, with 8 bases lining up with TRBD1. The specimen was naive CD4+ T cells from blood. DNA of the CDR3: TGTGCCACCAAGGACAGGGACCATCAGCCCCAGCATTTT. This sequence encodes CATKDRDHQPQHF.